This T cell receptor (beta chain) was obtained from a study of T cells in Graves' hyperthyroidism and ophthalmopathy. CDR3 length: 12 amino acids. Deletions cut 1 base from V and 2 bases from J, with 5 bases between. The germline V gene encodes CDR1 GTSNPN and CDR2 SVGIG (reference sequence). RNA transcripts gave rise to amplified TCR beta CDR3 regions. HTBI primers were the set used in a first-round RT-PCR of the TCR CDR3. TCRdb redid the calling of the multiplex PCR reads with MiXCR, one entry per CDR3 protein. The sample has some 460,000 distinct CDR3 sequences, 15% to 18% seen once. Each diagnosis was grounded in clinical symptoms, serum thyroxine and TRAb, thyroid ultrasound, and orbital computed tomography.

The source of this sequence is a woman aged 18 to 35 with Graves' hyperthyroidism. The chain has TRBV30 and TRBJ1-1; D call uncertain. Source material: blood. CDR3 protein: CAWSASNTEAFF. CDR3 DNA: TGTGCCTGGAGTGCGAGTAACACTGAAGCTTTCTTT.